The 27 T cell receptor beta chains listed next were all sequenced from one sample in a study of quantifying T cell responses using KT2 cells. Study as a whole: TCR alpha and beta constant-region primers primed reverse transcription of RNA.

Each cDNA got a UMI-containing oligo ligated at its 3' end. First-round PCR used roughly 4 cycles and beta primers RC1.1 and RC1.2 covering TRBC1 and TRBC2. TCRdb independently ran MiXCR on the UMI-ligation and nested PCR reads; one entry per CDR3 protein. There are approximately 43,000 distinct CDR3 sequences in the sample; 15% to 20% occur only once, and roughly two fifths lies in the top ten. The sequencing sample was made of PBMCs spiked with cells of the T cell clone KT2. The source of these receptors is a human donor.

Only a few counts were recorded for this clonotype. The CDR3 loop reads CSARDSGRQPNQPQHF. CDR3 nucleotides: TGCAGTGCTAGAGATTCAGGGAGGCAGCCTAATCAGCCCCAGCATTTT. The chain combines TRBV20-1 with TRBJ1-5, with a possible D match to TRBD1 (5 bases). V shed 0 bases and J shed 4 bases, with 16 bases lying between them. The CDR3 is 16 amino acids. Per the germline V gene, CDR1 is DFQATT and CDR2 is SNEGSKA (reference sequence).

The rearrangement links TRBV14 to TRBJ2-1, with 8 bases matching TRBD1. Trimming cost V 4 bases and J 5 bases; bases outside gene matches: 10. The germline V gene encodes CDR1 SGHDN and CDR2 FVKESK. CDR3 size: 16 residues. CDR3 in amino acids: CASSLVRGTGHNEQFF. CDR3 nucleotide sequence: TGTGCCAGCAGCCTCGTCCGTGGGACAGGTCACAATGAGCAGTTCTTC.

The chain employs TRBV13 and TRBJ2-7, with D unresolved. The CDR3 covers 15 residues. V was shortened by 4 bases and J by 0 bases, with 13 bases between the two germline ends. Germline V lookup: CDR1 PRHDT, CDR2 FYEKMQ (reference sequence). CDR3 bases: TGTGCCAGCAGCTCCCGGGCCAGGAGCTCCTACGAGCAGTACTTC. Protein sequence: CASSSRARSSYEQYF.

In this sample, this clonotype turned up a few times. As DNA, the CDR3 is TGTGCCAGCAGCACCAGTTGGAAGCGGGACGCAGATACGCAGTATTTT. It yields the protein CASSTSWKRDADTQYF. The chain recombines TRBV7-8 with TRBJ2-3; 7 nucleotides line up with TRBD2. Germline assignment: CDR1 SGHVS and CDR2 FQNEAQ. V shed 5 bases and J 4 bases; nucleotides not matched to a gene: 12. CDR3 length equals 16 residues.

CDR3 bases: TGTGCCTGGAGCACGGTGAACACTGAAGCTTTCTTT. It is translated as CAWSTVNTEAFF. This chain joins TRBV30 and TRBJ1-1; D is unresolved. The CDR3 extends over 12 amino acids. Germline CDR1 and CDR2: GTSNPN and SVGIG (reference sequence). V was shortened by 3 bases and J by 0 bases, with 5 bases between the two germline ends.

This chain connects TRBV4-2 to TRBJ2-3; D is unclear. Trimming left V 1 base short and J 2 bases short, with 10 bases between. The CDR3 covers 15 residues. In germline, CDR1 is LGHNA, CDR2 YNFKEQ. The CDR3, as DNA: TGTGCCAGCAGCCAAGCTCTTTCTGTCACAGATACGCAGTATTTT. It yields the protein CASSQALSVTDTQYF.

The genes are TRBV6-5 and TRBJ1-1; D remains unclear. The V gene's germline CDR1 is MNHEY and CDR2 SVGAGI. The V gene lost 5 bases and the J gene lost 2 bases, with 12 bases spanning the gap. The CDR3 sequence is 14 residues long. CDR3 protein: CASSPYGVNTEAFF. CDR3 coding DNA: TGTGCCAGCAGTCCCTACGGGGTTAACACTGAAGCTTTCTTT.

The genes are TRBV7-9 and TRBJ1-2, with no clear D. The CDR3 covers 12 residues. V shed 5 bases and J shed 12 bases, with 16 bases lying between them. Germline V gene sequence: CDR1 SEHNR, CDR2 FQNEAQ (reference sequence). The CDR3 reads CASSAKKGGHTF. The CDR3 DNA reads as TGTGCCAGCAGCGCTAAGAAGGGAGGCCACACCTTC.

The chain links TRBV12-3 or TRBV12-4 to TRBJ1-1; D gene unclear. The CDR3 loop spans 16 amino acids. Trimming shortened V by 7 bases and J by 0 bases, and 18 bases separated the two germline ends. CDR3 nucleotide sequence: TGTGCCAGCACCCGGAGAGGGCAGAATATGAACACTGAAGCTTTCTTT. It specifies CASTRRGQNMNTEAFF.

V gene TRBV3-1 combines with J gene TRBJ1-5; weak D call: TRBD1 (5 bases). Trimming pared 0 bases from V and 7 bases from J, leaving 22 bases between. Germline V gene sequence: CDR1 LGHDT, CDR2 YNNKEL (reference sequence). CDR3 length: 18 residues. This chain's CDR3 is CASSQDPFWGREGQPQHF. The DNA for the CDR3 is TGTGCCAGCAGCCAAGATCCCTTTTGGGGCAGGGAAGGCCAGCCCCAGCATTTT.

Only a few counts were recorded for this clonotype. The chain uses TRBV20-1 and TRBJ2-4; TRBD1 might be the D (5 bases). V was shortened by 3 bases and J by 5 bases, with 11 bases between the two germline ends. CDR3 length: 13 amino acids. Germline V gives CDR1 DFQATT, CDR2 SNEGSKA (reference sequence). Here the CDR3 DNA reads TGCAGTGCTAGGGACATGATCGAAAACATTCAGTACTTC. The encoded protein is CSARDMIENIQYF.

The chain links TRBV28 to TRBJ2-7; D is perhaps TRBD1 (6 bases). V lost 4 bases, J lost 0 bases, and 19 bases lay in between. The CDR3 spans 17 residues. Germline CDR1 reads MDHEN; CDR2 reads SYDVKM. Here the CDR3 DNA reads TGTGCCAGCAGTTCACCCATGGACAGTTTATACTCCTACGAGCAGTACTTC. Translation gives CASSSPMDSLYSYEQYF. The full variable domain, in which reference TRBV28 and TRBJ2-7 provide the parts outside the CDR3, is DVKVTQSSRYLVKRTGEKVFLECVQDMDHENMFWYRQDPGLGLRLIYFSYDVKMKEKGDIPEGYSVSREKKERFSLILESASTNQTSMYLCASSSPMDSLYSYEQYFGPGTRLTVT.

This clonotype has just a few counts. This rearrangement joins TRBV23-1 to TRBJ2-1; maybe TRBD2 (5 bases). TRBV23-1 is reported as an ORF; its role is uncertain. The CDR3 is 14 residues long. V shed 2 bases and J shed 6 bases, with 11 bases lying between them. CDR3 sequence reads: CASSQTPTSNEQFF. CDR3 sequence (DNA): TGCGCCAGCAGTCAAACTCCAACTAGCAATGAGCAGTTCTTC.

The sample holds many counts of this clonotype. The V gene is TRBV4-1, the J gene TRBJ2-1; maybe TRBD2 (5 bases). This CDR3 has 13 residues. Germline V gives CDR1 MGHRA, CDR2 YSYEKL. The ends were cut back, 4 bases at V and 3 bases at J, with 7 bases in the middle. CDR3 sequence: CASSPRGYNEQFF. Here the CDR3 DNA reads TGCGCCAGCAGCCCCCGGGGCTACAATGAGCAGTTCTTC.

The chain carries TRBV7-8 and TRBJ1-1; D call uncertain. CDR3 length: 15 amino acids. CDR1 and CDR2 from the germline V gene are SGHVS and FQNEAQ. Trimming shortened V by 3 bases and J by 5 bases, and 16 bases separated the two germline ends. The CDR3 DNA follows: TGTGCCAGCAGCTTTCGTGTGGAAATGGGAACTGAAGCTTTCTTT. It codes for CASSFRVEMGTEAFF.

The genes are TRBV29-1 and TRBJ2-7; 9 bases agree with TRBD2. This CDR3 contains 13 residues. The germline gives CDR1 SQVTM, CDR2 ANQGSEA. The ends lost 5 bases at V and 0 bases at J; junction bases unmatched: 2. The CDR3 is CSVSGRSSYEQYF. CDR3 in DNA: TGCAGCGTTAGCGGGAGGAGCTCCTACGAGCAGTACTTC.

The chain has TRBV3-1 and TRBJ2-7; TRBD1 aligns across 9 bases. V was clipped by 4 bases and J by 0 bases; unmatched bases: 7. CDR3 length: 16 amino acids. Germline V lookup: CDR1 LGHDT, CDR2 YNNKEL (reference sequence). Written as DNA, the CDR3 is TGTGCCAGCAGCCGCCTTGGGACAGGGACCTCCTACGAGCAGTACTTC. It encodes CASSRLGTGTSYEQYF.

This clonotype was detected only a few times. V and J are TRBV6-2 or TRBV6-3 and TRBJ2-7; 9 bases match TRBD1. The germline CDR1 and CDR2 sequences are MNHEY and SVGEGT. V lost 6 bases to trimming and J lost 5 bases; unmatched junction nucleotides: 8. The CDR3 extends over 14 amino acids. CDR3 region: CASSKTGGGNEQYF. In nucleotides, the CDR3 is TGTGCCAGCAGCAAAACAGGGGGCGGGAACGAGCAGTACTTC.

This chain's CDR3 is CATSGSATSSRGGWYEQYF. DNA of the CDR3: TGTGCCACCAGCGGTTCGGCAACATCCTCTCGGGGGGGTTGGTACGAGCAGTACTTC. The chain employs TRBV15 and TRBJ2-7; TRBD2 matches 8 bases. The CDR3 is made up of 19 amino acids. CDR1 is LNHNV and CDR2 is YYDKDF in the germline V gene (reference sequence). J was trimmed by 4 bases and V by 5 bases; bases with no gene match: 22.

This clonotype showed up many times. The chain carries TRBV7-6 and TRBJ2-3; 7 nucleotides line up with TRBD2. With 6 bases clipped from V and 5 bases from J, the junction kept 8 bases outside the gene matches. The CDR3 sequence is 14 residues long. Germline assignment: CDR1 SGHVS and CDR2 FNYEAQ. CDR3 sequence (DNA): TGTGCCAGCAGTCCTGGACTAGTAGGAGATACGCAGTATTTT. It specifies CASSPGLVGDTQYF.

This chain uses TRBV4-1 with TRBJ1-2; D not resolved. Trimming removed 4 bases at V and 2 bases at J, with 11 bases between. CDR3 length: 14 amino acids. CDR1 and CDR2 from the germline V gene are MGHRA and YSYEKL. CDR3 DNA: TGCGCCAGCAGCCCCCAACCTGGAAACTATGGCTACACCTTC. Translation: CASSPQPGNYGYTF.

V gene TRBV12-3 or TRBV12-4 combines with J gene TRBJ2-5, with 8 nucleotides matching TRBD2. V shed 6 bases and J 5 bases; nucleotides not matched to a gene: 14. The CDR3 totals 16 residues. Here the CDR3 reads CASSYRGAGVRETQYF. In DNA, the CDR3 is TGTGCCAGCAGCTACCGTGGAGCGGGAGTAAGGGAGACCCAGTACTTC.

This clonotype was found once. This chain links TRBV4-3 with TRBJ1-4; unclear D gene. Trimming took off 1 base at V and 4 bases at J, with 13 bases between the two ends. The CDR3 is 16 residues long. CDR1 and CDR2 (germline): LGHNA, YSLEER. The CDR3 nucleotides read TGCGCCAGCAGCCAAGCGACGAGCGCCTATAATGAAAAACTGTTTTTT. Its protein is CASSQATSAYNEKLFF.

The CDR3 DNA reads as TGCGCCAGCGGATACAGGTCCGGAGAGACCCAGTACTTC. Translation: CASGYRSGETQYF. This rearrangement joins TRBV5-1 to TRBJ2-5, with a possible D match to TRBD1 (5 bases). V dropped 7 bases and J dropped 4 bases, with 14 bases sitting between them. This CDR3 is 13 amino acids long. CDR1 is SGHRS, CDR2 YFSETQ, per germline.

V usage is TRBV20-1 and J usage is TRBJ2-3; TRBD1 aligns across 8 bases. Germline V lookup: CDR1 DFQATT, CDR2 SNEGSKA (reference sequence). The CDR3 has 17 amino acids. Losses at the gene ends were 0 bases for V and 4 bases for J; bases not matched to a gene: 12. The CDR3: CSARDPLDREVADTQYF. Here the CDR3 DNA reads TGCAGTGCTAGAGATCCCCTGGACAGGGAGGTGGCAGATACGCAGTATTTT.

This clonotype has more than one count but fewer than ten. The gene calls are TRBV5-1 and TRBJ2-5, with unresolved D. CDR1 SGHRS and CDR2 YFSETQ come from the germline V gene. The CDR3 totals 15 residues. V was pared by 0 bases and J by 5 bases, with 14 bases between. CDR3: CASSLEGFPGETQYF. The CDR3 DNA follows: TGCGCCAGCAGCTTGGAAGGTTTCCCTGGGGAGACCCAGTACTTC.

The V and J genes are TRBV2 and TRBJ2-7, with D possibly matching TRBD2 (6 bases). This CDR3 region has 15 residues. Trimming pared 3 bases from V and 3 bases from J, leaving 15 bases between. From germline, CDR1 is SNHLY and CDR2 FYNNEI. CDR3 amino acids: CASSDGGGGNYEQYF. The CDR3 DNA sequence: TGTGCCAGCAGTGATGGCGGTGGGGGGAACTACGAGCAGTACTTC.